This T cell receptor beta chain was identified in a study of glioma-infiltrating T cells after dendritic cell vaccination. Across the study: Patients received autologous tumor lysate-pulsed dendritic cell vaccination between about 2003 and 2013.

Sequencing was performed with immunoSEQ multiplex PCR; in TCRdb, only in-frame clones are kept and a portion is missing. The sample has 85,000 to 100,000 clones, less than 90% seen once. The ends lost 2 bases at V and 7 bases at J; junction bases unmatched: 8. The CDR3 is made up of 16 amino acids. CDR1 is MNHNS, CDR2 SASEGT, per germline. As to time point: after dendritic cell vaccination, including at tumor progression/relapse. None of the glioblastoma patients had an isocitrate dehydrogenase mutation. Material: blood, obtained after dendritic cell vaccination. The receptor comes from a human donor with glioblastoma. This sequence joins TRBV6-1 and TRBJ1-5; 10 bases are shared with TRBD1. The CDR3: CASSEQGQGTGQPQHF. The CDR3 DNA sequence: TGTGCCAGCAGTGAACAGGGACAGGGGACGGGGCAGCCCCAGCATTTT.